Listed here is a single T cell receptor (beta chain). Under the authors' procedure: Estimation of nucleated cell counts was performed using reference gene primer amplification. The data were produced by immunoSEQ multiplex PCR, yet TCRdb's version contains in-frame clones alone and is incomplete. That table is the source of V, J and clone size, and D and trimming were worked out from the DNA. The repertoire holds about 98,000 clones, approximately 81% seen once, with roughly 4% in the top ten. This entry comes from a study of blood T cell repertoires in COVID-19. For the study at large: There were acute and convalescent COVID-19 samples, and they came from the United States, Italy and Spain. From T cells, B-cell-depleted T cells, or PBMCs came the material, which was cDNA or gDNA.

This TCR was sampled from a man aged 55-75 years with acute or convalescent COVID-19. Material for sequencing was peripheral blood.

Here the CDR3 reads CASSSLAGWGTDTQYF. The CDR3 DNA sequence: TGTGCCAGCAGTTCACTAGCGGGATGGGGCACAGATACGCAGTATTTT. The chain is built from TRBV6-6 and TRBJ2-3, with 10 bases aligning to TRBD2. Unmatched junction bases numbered 5, after V lost 4 bases and J lost 1 base. This CDR3 has 16 amino acids. CDR1 MNHNY and CDR2 SVGAGI come from the germline V gene (reference sequence).